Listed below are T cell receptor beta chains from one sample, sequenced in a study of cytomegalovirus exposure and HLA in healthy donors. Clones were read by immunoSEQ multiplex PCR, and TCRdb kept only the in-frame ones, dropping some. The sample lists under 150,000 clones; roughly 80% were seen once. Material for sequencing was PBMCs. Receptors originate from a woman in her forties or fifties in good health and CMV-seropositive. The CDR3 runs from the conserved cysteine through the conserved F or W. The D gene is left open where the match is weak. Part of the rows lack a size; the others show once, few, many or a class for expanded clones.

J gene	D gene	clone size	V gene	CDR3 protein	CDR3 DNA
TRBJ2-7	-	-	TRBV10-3	CAISDSAVAGQDYEQYF	TGTGCCATCAGTGACTCGGCAGTGGCAGGTCAAGACTACGAGCAGTACTTC
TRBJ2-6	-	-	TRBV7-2	CASSLVVSSGANVLTF	TGTGCCAGCAGCTTAGTAGTGTCCTCTGGGGCCAACGTCCTGACTTTC
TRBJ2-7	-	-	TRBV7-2	CASSSTGWEQYF	TGTGCCAGCAGCAGCACAGGGTGGGAGCAGTACTTC
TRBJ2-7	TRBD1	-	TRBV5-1	CASSFTGDPSYEQYF	TGCGCCAGCAGCTTTACAGGGGACCCTTCCTACGAGCAGTACTTC
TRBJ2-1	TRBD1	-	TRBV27	CASSSSGGAWNEQFF	TGTGCCAGCAGTTCCTCAGGGGGCGCTTGGAATGAGCAGTTCTTC
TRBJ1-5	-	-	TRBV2	CASSGGGQPQHF	TGTGCCAGCAGTGGGGGGGGGCAGCCCCAGCATTTT
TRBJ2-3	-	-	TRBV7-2	CASTSLRGTDTQYF	TGTGCCAGTACCTCCTTAAGGGGAACAGATACGCAGTATTTT
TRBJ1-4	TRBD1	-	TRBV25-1	CASSDQDRADEKLFF	TGTGCCAGCAGTGACCAGGACAGGGCGGATGAAAAACTGTTTTTT
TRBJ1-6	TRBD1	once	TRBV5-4	CASSMKDRGGSPLHF	TGTGCCAGCAGCATGAAGGACAGGGGAGGGTCACCCCTCCACTTT
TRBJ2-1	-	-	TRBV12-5	CASLPPSSDEQFF	TGTGCTAGCCTCCCCCCTTCGAGCGATGAGCAGTTCTTC
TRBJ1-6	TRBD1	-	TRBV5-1	CASSPGQGDSPLHF	TGCGCCAGCAGCCCGGGACAGGGCGATTCACCCCTCCACTTT
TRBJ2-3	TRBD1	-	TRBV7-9	CASSPPNRGDTQYF	TGTGCCAGCAGCCCCCCAAACAGGGGGGATACGCAGTATTTT
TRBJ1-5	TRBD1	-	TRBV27	CASRQNRGLNQPQHF	TGTGCCAGCAGGCAGAACAGGGGTTTAAATCAGCCCCAGCATTTT
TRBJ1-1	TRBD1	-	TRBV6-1	CASSEWRTGGTEAFF	TGTGCCAGCAGTGAATGGCGGACAGGGGGCACTGAAGCTTTCTTT
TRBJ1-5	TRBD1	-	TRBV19	CASSPLDRDQPQHF	TGTGCCAGTAGTCCCCTAGACAGGGATCAGCCCCAGCATTTT
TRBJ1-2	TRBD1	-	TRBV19	CASSTDRGSVYGYTF	TGTGCCAGTAGTACAGACAGGGGTTCAGTCTATGGCTACACCTTC
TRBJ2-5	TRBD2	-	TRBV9	CASSVDFLAGGNQETQYF	TGTGCCAGCAGCGTAGACTTCCTAGCGGGGGGGAATCAAGAGACCCAGTACTTC
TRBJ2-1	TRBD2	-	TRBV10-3	CAISEGLAGDNEQFF	TGTGCCATCAGTGAGGGTCTAGCGGGGGACAATGAGCAGTTCTTC
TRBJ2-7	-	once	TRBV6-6	CASSVDMGRGEQYF	TGTGCCAGCAGTGTAGACATGGGAAGGGGCGAGCAGTACTTC
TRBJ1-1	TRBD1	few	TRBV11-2	CASSKGAGNTEAFF	TGTGCCAGCAGCAAGGGGGCAGGTAACACTGAAGCTTTCTTT
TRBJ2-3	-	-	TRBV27	CASSLGRGGADTQYF	TGTGCCAGCAGTTTAGGGCGGGGTGGTGCAGATACGCAGTATTTT
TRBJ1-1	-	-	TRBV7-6	CASSLARTNTEAFF	TGTGCCAGCAGCTTAGCCAGAACGAACACTGAAGCTTTCTTT
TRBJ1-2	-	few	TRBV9	CASSPAGPGFSERGYGYTF	TGTGCCAGCAGCCCGGCTGGGCCCGGTTTCAGCGAACGGGGCTATGGCTACACCTTC
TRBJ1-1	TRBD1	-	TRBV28	CASRSPGQGGFF	TGTGCCAGCAGGTCACCGGGACAGGGTGGTTTCTTT
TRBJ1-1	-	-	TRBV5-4	CASSLNAPNTEAFF	TGTGCCAGCAGCCTAAATGCCCCGAACACTGAAGCTTTCTTT
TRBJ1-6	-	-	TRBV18	CASSPSFSSYNSPLHF	TGTGCCAGCTCACCAAGTTTTAGCAGCTATAATTCACCCCTCCACTTT
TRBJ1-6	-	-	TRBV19	CASNPLQGGNSPLHF	TGTGCCAGTAATCCGCTCCAGGGAGGGAATTCACCCCTCCACTTT
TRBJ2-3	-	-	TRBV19	CASSIDTGFTDTQYF	TGTGCCAGTAGTATAGATACAGGGTTCACAGATACGCAGTATTTT
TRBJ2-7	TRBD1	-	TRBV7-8	CASSLGTGLAYEQYF	TGTGCCAGCAGCTTAGGGACAGGGTTGGCCTACGAGCAGTACTTC
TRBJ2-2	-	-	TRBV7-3	CASSLSMNTGELFF	TGTGCCAGCAGCTTAAGTATGAACACCGGGGAGCTGTTTTTT
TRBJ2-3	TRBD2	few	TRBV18	CASSFGGTQDTQYF	TGTGCCAGCTCATTCGGGGGGACTCAAGATACGCAGTATTTT
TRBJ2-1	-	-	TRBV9	CASTRDYGEQFF	TGTGCCAGCACTAGAGACTATGGTGAGCAGTTCTTC
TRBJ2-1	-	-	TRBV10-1	CASTAALPFSYNEQFF	TGCGCCAGCACTGCGGCCCTTCCTTTCTCCTACAATGAGCAGTTCTTC
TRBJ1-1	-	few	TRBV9	CASSPLGRWPTEAFF	TGTGCCAGCAGCCCACTAGGGCGGTGGCCCACTGAAGCTTTCTTT
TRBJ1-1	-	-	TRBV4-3	CASSQAQGDTEAFF	TGCGCCAGCAGCCAGGCACAGGGAGACACTGAAGCTTTCTTT
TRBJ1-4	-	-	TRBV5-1	CASTVSGTRNEKLFF	TGCGCCAGCACTGTTTCCGGGACACGAAATGAAAAACTGTTTTTT
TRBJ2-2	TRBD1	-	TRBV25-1	CASSTTGNGELFF	TGTGCCAGCAGTACGACAGGGAACGGGGAGCTGTTTTTT
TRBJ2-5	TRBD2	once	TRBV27	CASSLGLAAQETQYF	TGTGCCAGCAGTCTAGGACTAGCCGCCCAAGAGACCCAGTACTTC
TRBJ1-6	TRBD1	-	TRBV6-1	CASSDLDRGTPLHF	TGTGCCAGCAGTGATTTGGACAGGGGCACACCCCTCCACTTT
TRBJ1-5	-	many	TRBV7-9	CASSLVSDSNQPQHF	TGTGCCAGCAGCTTAGTTTCAGATAGCAATCAGCCCCAGCATTTT